Presented here are 15 T cell receptor beta chains from one specimen sequenced in a study of blood T cell repertoires in COVID-19. Some clones are missing from TCRdb's copy, which holds only in-frame ones; the method was immunoSEQ multiplex PCR. The sample carries 60,000 or so clones, approximately 80% recorded once. The sequencing input was peripheral blood. These receptor sequences come from a man older than 75 with acute or convalescent COVID-19.

The chain has TRBV2 and TRBJ1-2; TRBD1 agrees at 9 bases. With V trimmed by 3 bases and J by 1 base, 3 bases remained unmatched. Per germline, CDR1 SNHLY and CDR2 FYNNEI. There are 15 residues in the CDR3. In DNA, the CDR3 is TGTGCCAGCAGTGATGGACAGGGGAATAACTATGGCTACACCTTC. As protein: CASSDGQGNNYGYTF. The full variable domain, completed using reference TRBV2 and TRBJ1-2, is EPEVTQTPSHQVTQMGQEVILRCVPISNHLYFYWYRQILGQKVEFLVSFYNNEISEKSEIFDDQFSVERPDGSNFTLKIRSTKLEDSAMYFCASSDGQGNNYGYTFGSGTRLTVV.

V usage is TRBV19 and J usage is TRBJ2-6; 9 bases agree with TRBD1. The CDR3 runs 18 residues. After removal of 3 bases from V and 0 bases from J, the junction contained 6 bases not matched to a gene. Germline-derived CDR1 and CDR2 are LNHDA and SQIVND (reference sequence). CDR3 amino acids: CASSIWGQGNSGANVLTF. The DNA for the CDR3 is TGTGCCAGTAGTATCTGGGGACAGGGTAACTCTGGGGCCAACGTCCTGACTTTC.

The gene calls are TRBV27 and TRBJ1-1; D is possibly TRBD1 (6 bases). From germline, CDR1 is MNHEY and CDR2 SMNVEV (reference sequence). The CDR3 length is 16 residues. V gave up 0 bases and J gave up 0 bases, with 11 bases separating them. CDR3: CASSLSNRAVNTEAFF. The CDR3, as DNA: TGTGCCAGCAGTTTATCAAACAGGGCCGTGAACACTGAAGCTTTCTTT.

The chain couples TRBV3-1 (or the pseudogene TRBV3-2) to TRBJ2-6, with 7 bases lining up with TRBD2. This CDR3 is 17 amino acids long. CDR1 LGHDT and CDR2 YNNKEL come from the germline V gene (reference sequence). V was pared by 3 bases and J by 0 bases, with 5 bases of the junction left unmatched. CDR3 in DNA: TGTGCCAGCAGCCACCGGGACTACTACTCTGGGGCCAACGTCCTGACTTTC. Protein: CASSHRDYYSGANVLTF.

The rearrangement links TRBV5-1 to TRBJ2-7; TRBD2 matches at 12 bases. CDR3 size: 14 residues. J was trimmed by 4 bases and V by 3 bases; bases with no gene match: 2. Looked up from germline, CDR1 is SGHRS and CDR2 is YFSETQ. Here the CDR3 reads CASSSTSGGYEQYF. CDR3 bases: TGCGCCAGCAGCTCGACTAGCGGGGGTTACGAGCAGTACTTC.

The chain recombines TRBV7-3 with TRBJ2-2, with TRBD2 as a possible D gene (6 bases). CDR1 and CDR2 from the germline V gene are SGHTA and FQGTGA. Trimming shortened V by 3 bases and J by 7 bases, and 9 bases separated the two germline ends. CDR3 length: 13 amino acids. The CDR3: CASSFPGGGELFF. The CDR3 DNA is TGTGCCAGCAGCTTCCCCGGGGGCGGGGAGCTGTTTTTT.

J is TRBJ1-1 and V is TRBV18; 9 bases are a match to TRBD1. V was pared by 6 bases and J by 3 bases, with 14 bases of the junction left unmatched. CDR3 length: 17 residues. CDR1 and CDR2 (germline): KGHSH, LQKENI. CDR3 amino acids: CASSLGQGMNGDTEAFF. The CDR3 DNA reads as TGTGCCAGCTCCCTTGGACAGGGGATGAATGGGGACACTGAAGCTTTCTTT. The full variable domain, completed using reference TRBV18 and TRBJ1-1, is NAGVMQNPRHLVRRRGQEARLRCSPMKGHSHVYWYRQLPEEGLKFMVYLQKENIIDESGMPKERFSAEFPKEGPSILRIQQVVRGDSAAYFCASSLGQGMNGDTEAFFGQGTRLTVV.

CDR3 nucleotide sequence: TGTGCTAGTGGTTTGGTATGGGGACAGGGAAATTCACCCCTCCACTTT. It translates to CASGLVWGQGNSPLHF. V and J are TRBV12-5 and TRBJ1-6, with 9 bases matching TRBD1. The CDR3 sequence is 16 residues long. The germline CDR1 and CDR2 sequences are LGHNT and FRNRAP. The trim removed 0 bases at V and 7 bases at J, leaving 4 bases unmatched.

This chain's CDR3 is CASSLRDSSTFF. DNA for the CDR3: TGTGCCAGCAGCCTCCGGGACAGTTCGACTTTCTTT. The V gene is TRBV7-9, the J gene TRBJ1-1; 7 bases align to TRBD1. With V trimmed by 5 bases and J by 12 bases, 9 bases remained unmatched. CDR1 and CDR2 (germline): SEHNR, FQNEAQ (reference sequence). This CDR3 comprises 12 residues.

CDR3 amino acids: CSVGQPARGKLFF. DNA of the CDR3: TGCAGCGTGGGCCAGCCGGCCCGGGGGAAACTGTTTTTT. The rearrangement uses TRBV29-1 and TRBJ1-4, with D tentatively TRBD1 (5 bases). The CDR3 has 13 amino acids. Germline-derived CDR1 and CDR2 are SQVTM and ANQGSEA. V dropped 6 bases and J dropped 11 bases, with 19 bases sitting between them.

Only a few counts were recorded for this clone. The chain combines TRBV7-9 with TRBJ1-6; 9 bases agree with TRBD1. The V and J ends lost 4 bases and 10 bases, in that order; junction bases with no gene match: 5. Germline CDR1 SEHNR, CDR2 FQNEAQ (reference sequence). This CDR3 has 14 residues. As DNA, the CDR3 is TGTGCCAGCAGCTATGGGACAGGGACCTCACCCCTCCACTTT. This codes for CASSYGTGTSPLHF.

This clone was observed a handful of times. The chain uses TRBV6-5 and TRBJ1-5; 8 bases agree with TRBD1. The V and J ends lost 9 bases and 6 bases, in that order; junction bases with no gene match: 4. The V gene's germline CDR1 is MNHEY and CDR2 SVGAGI. The CDR3 spans 12 residues. In DNA, the CDR3 is TGTGCCAGTCGGACAGGGACTCAGCCCCAGCATTTT. As protein: CASRTGTQPQHF.

CDR3 region: CASSIDSGSGEKLFF. The CDR3 region has the DNA TGTGCCAGTAGTATAGATTCGGGGTCTGGAGAAAAACTGTTTTTT. The V gene is TRBV19, the J gene TRBJ1-4; D uncertain. The germline gives CDR1 LNHDA, CDR2 SQIVND (reference sequence). The V gene lost 0 bases and the J gene lost 8 bases, with 13 bases spanning the gap. There are 15 residues in the CDR3.

The chain carries TRBV7-8 and TRBJ2-3; 15 bases are shared with TRBD2. CDR1 SGHVS and CDR2 FQNEAQ come from the germline V gene. The CDR3 is made up of 22 amino acids. V shed 2 bases, J shed 2 bases, and the junction held 17 bases outside the gene matches. Here the CDR3 DNA reads TGTGCCAGCAGCTTACCGGGACTAGCGGGGGGCAACTTTTTTCCAAACACAGATACGCAGTATTTT. This codes for CASSLPGLAGGNFFPNTDTQYF.

The CDR3 region is CASSQGGGYTF. Here the CDR3 DNA reads TGTGCCAGCAGCCAAGGAGGGGGCTACACCTTC. The gene calls are TRBV3-1 (or the pseudogene TRBV3-2) and TRBJ1-2; D uncertain. Germline V CDR1 and CDR2: LGHDT, YNNKEL (reference sequence). The CDR3 length is 11 residues. With 1 base removed from V and 8 bases from J, the gap between germline ends came to 5 bases.